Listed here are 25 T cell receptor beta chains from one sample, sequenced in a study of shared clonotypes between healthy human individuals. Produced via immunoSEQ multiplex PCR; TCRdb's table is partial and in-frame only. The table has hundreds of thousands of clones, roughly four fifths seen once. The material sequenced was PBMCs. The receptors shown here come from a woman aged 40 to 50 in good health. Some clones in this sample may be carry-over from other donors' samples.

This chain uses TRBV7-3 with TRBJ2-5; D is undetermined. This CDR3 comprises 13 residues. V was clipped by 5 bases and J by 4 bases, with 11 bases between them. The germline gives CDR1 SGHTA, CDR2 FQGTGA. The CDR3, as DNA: TGTGCCAGCAGCGTCAGCTCTGGAGAGACCCAGTACTTC. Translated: CASSVSSGETQYF.

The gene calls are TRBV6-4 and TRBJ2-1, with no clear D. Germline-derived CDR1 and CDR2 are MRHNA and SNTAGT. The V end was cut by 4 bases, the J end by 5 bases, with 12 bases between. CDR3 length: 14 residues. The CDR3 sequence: CASSVEYADNEQFF. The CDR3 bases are TGTGCCAGCAGTGTGGAGTACGCTGACAATGAGCAGTTCTTC.

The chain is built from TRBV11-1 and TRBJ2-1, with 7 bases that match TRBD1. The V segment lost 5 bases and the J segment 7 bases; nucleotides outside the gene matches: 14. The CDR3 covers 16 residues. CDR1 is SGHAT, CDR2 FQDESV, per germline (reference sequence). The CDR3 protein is CASSAGGRDRRNEQFF. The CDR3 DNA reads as TGTGCCAGCAGCGCAGGGGGAAGGGACAGAAGGAATGAGCAGTTCTTC.

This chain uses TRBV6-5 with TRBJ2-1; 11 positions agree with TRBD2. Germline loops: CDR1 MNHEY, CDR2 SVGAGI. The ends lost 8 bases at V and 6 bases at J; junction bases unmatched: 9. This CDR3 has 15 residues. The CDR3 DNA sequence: TGTGCCAGCCAATCGGGACTAGCGGAAACCAATGAGCAGTTCTTC. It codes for CASQSGLAETNEQFF.

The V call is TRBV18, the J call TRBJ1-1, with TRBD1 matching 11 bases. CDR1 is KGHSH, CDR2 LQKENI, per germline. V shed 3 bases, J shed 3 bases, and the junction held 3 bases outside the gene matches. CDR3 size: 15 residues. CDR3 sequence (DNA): TGTGCCAGCTCACCCACGGGACAGGGGGACACTGAAGCTTTCTTT. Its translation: CASSPTGQGDTEAFF. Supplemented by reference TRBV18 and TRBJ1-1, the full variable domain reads NAGVMQNPRHLVRRRGQEARLRCSPMKGHSHVYWYRQLPEEGLKFMVYLQKENIIDESGMPKERFSAEFPKEGPSILRIQQVVRGDSAAYFCASSPTGQGDTEAFFGQGTRLTVV.

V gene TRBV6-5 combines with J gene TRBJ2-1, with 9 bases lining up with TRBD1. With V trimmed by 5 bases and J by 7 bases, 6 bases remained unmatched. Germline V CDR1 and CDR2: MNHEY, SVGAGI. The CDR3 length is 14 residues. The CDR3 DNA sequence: TGTGCCAGCAGTCAGACCGGGACAGGGAATGAGCAGTTCTTC. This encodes CASSQTGTGNEQFF.

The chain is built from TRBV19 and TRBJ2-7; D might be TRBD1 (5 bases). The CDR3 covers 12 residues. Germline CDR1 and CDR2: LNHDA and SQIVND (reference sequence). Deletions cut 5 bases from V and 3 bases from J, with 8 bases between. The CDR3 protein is CASSPGHYEQYF. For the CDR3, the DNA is TGTGCCAGTAGTCCTGGACACTACGAGCAGTACTTC.

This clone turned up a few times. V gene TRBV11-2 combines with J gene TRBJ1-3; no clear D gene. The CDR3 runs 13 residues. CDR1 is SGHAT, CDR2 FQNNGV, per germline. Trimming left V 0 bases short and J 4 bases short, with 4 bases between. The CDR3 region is CASSLERGNTIYF. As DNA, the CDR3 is TGTGCCAGCAGCTTAGAGCGGGGAAACACCATATATTTT. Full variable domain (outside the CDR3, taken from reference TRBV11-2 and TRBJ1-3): EAGVAQSPRYKIIEKRQSVAFWCNPISGHATLYWYQQILGQGPKLLIQFQNNGVVDDSQLPKDRFSAERLKGVDSTLKIQPAKLEDSAVYLCASSLERGNTIYFGEGSWLTVV.

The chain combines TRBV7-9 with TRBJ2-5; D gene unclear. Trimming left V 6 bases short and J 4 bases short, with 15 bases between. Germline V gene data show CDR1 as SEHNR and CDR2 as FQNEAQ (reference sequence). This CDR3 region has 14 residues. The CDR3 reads CASRGNSLSETQYF. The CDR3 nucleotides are TGTGCCAGCAGGGGGAATAGCCTATCAGAGACCCAGTACTTC.

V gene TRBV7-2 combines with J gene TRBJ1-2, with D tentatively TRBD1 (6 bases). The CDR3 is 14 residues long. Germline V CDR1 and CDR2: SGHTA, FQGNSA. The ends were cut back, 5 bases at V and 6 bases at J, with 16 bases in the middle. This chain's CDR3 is CASSVVGARHGYTF. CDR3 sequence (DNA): TGTGCCAGCAGCGTCGTGGGGGCCCGGCATGGCTACACCTTC.

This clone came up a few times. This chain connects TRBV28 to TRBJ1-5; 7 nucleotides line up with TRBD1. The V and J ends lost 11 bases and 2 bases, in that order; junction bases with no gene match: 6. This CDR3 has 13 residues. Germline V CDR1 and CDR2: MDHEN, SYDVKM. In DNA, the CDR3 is TGTGCCCTACAGGGGATAGGCAATCAGCCCCAGCATTTT. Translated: CALQGIGNQPQHF.

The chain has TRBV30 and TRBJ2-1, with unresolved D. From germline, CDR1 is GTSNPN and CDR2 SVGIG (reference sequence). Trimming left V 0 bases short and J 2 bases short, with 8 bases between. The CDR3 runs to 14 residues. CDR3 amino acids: CAWSVGPAYNEQFF. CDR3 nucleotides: TGTGCCTGGAGTGTAGGCCCAGCCTACAATGAGCAGTTCTTC.

The CDR3 bases are TGTGCCAGCAGAACCTCGGGGGTCGGCAAAAACATTCAGTACTTC. It codes for CASRTSGVGKNIQYF. This chain joins TRBV6-5 and TRBJ2-4; a weak D match, TRBD2 (6 bases). Looked up from germline, CDR1 is MNHEY and CDR2 is SVGAGI. The CDR3 has 15 amino acids. Between the trimmed V and J ends, which lost 6 bases and 3 bases, there was a span of 15 bases.

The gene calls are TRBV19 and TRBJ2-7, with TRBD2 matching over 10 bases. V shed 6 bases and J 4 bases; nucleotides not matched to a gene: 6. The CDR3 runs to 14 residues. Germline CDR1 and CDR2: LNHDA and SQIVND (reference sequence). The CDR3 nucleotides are TGTGCCAGTAGCCCTAGCGGGAGTTTGTACGAGCAGTACTTC. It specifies CASSPSGSLYEQYF.

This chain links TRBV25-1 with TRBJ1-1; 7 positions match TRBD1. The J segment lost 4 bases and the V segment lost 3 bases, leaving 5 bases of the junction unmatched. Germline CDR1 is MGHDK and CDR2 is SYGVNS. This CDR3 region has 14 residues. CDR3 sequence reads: CASSDHRGLTEAFF. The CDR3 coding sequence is TGTGCCAGCAGTGATCACAGGGGCCTCACTGAAGCTTTCTTT.

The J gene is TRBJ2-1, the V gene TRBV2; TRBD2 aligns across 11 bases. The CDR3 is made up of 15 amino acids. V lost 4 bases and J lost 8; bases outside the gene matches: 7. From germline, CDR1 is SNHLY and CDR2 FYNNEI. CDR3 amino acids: CASSGYTSGSDEQFF. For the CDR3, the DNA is TGTGCCAGCAGTGGCTATACTAGCGGGAGCGATGAGCAGTTCTTC.

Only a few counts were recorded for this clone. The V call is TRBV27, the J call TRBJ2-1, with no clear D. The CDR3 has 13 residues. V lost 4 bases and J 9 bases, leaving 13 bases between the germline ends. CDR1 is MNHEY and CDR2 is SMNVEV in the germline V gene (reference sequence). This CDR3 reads CASSSNPVGEQFF. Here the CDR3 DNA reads TGTGCCAGCAGTTCGAACCCGGTCGGTGAGCAGTTCTTC.

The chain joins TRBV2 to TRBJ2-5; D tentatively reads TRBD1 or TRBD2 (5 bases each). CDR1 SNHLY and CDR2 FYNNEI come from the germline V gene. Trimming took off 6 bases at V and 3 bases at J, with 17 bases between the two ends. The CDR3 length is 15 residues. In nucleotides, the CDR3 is TGTGCCAGCAGCCCTGAATCCGGGACGGAAGAGACCCAGTACTTC. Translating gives CASSPESGTEETQYF.

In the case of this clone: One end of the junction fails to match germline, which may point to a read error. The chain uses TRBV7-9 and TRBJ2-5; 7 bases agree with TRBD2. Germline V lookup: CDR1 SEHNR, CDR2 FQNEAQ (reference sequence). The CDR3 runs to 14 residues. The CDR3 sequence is CASSVAGSVETQYF. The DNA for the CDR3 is TGTGCCAGCAGCGTAGCGGGTTCGGTAGAGACCCAGTACTTC.

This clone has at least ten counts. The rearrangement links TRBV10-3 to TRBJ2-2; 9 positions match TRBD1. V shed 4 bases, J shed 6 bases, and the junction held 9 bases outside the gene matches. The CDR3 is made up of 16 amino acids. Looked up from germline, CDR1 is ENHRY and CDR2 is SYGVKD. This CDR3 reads CAISGTGGQGAGELFF. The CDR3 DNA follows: TGTGCCATCAGTGGCACGGGGGGACAGGGCGCCGGGGAGCTGTTTTTT.

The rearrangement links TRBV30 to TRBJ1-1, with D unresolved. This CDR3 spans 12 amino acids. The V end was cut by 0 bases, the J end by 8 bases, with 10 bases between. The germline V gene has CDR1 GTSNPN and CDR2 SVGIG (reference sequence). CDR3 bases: TGTGCCTGGAGTGTATCATTCAGAGAAGCTTTCTTT. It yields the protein CAWSVSFREAFF.

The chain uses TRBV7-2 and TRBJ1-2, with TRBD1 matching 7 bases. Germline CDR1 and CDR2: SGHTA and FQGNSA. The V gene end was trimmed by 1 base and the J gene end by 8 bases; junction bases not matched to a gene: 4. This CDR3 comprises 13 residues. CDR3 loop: CASSLGQGRGYTF. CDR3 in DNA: TGTGCCAGCAGCTTAGGACAGGGACGGGGCTACACCTTC.

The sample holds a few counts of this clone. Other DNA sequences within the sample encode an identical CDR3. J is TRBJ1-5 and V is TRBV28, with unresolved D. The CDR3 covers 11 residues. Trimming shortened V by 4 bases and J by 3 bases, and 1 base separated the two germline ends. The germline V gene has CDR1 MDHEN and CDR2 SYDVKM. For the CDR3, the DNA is TGTGCCAGCAGTTACAATCAGCCCCAGCATTTT. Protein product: CASSYNQPQHF.

The CDR3 nucleotides read TGTGCCAGCAGCGCCCGAGTCCTAGGTAGAGGCTACACCTTC. Amino acids: CASSARVLGRGYTF. The chain combines TRBV9 with TRBJ1-2; no reliable D call. CDR3 size: 14 residues. Germline V gene sequence: CDR1 SGDLS, CDR2 YYNGEE. The V end lost 3 bases, the J end lost 8 bases, and 17 bases lay between the germline ends.

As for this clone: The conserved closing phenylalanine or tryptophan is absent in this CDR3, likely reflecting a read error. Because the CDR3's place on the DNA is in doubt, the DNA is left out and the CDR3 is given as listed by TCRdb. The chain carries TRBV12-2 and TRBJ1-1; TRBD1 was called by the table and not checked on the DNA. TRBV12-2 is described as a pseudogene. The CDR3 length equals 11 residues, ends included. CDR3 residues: CASRLDKRGTL.